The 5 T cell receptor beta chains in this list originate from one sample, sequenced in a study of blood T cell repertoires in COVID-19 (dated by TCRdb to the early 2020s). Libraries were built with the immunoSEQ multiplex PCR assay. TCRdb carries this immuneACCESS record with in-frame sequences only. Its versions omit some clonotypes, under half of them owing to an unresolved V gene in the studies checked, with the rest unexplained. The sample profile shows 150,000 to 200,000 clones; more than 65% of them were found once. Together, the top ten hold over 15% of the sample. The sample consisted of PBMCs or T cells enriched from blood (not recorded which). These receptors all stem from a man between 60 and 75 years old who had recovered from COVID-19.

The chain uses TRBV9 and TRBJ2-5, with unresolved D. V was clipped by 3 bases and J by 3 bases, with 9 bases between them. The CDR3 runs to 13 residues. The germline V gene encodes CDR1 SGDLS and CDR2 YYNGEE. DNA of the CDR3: TGTGCCAGCAGCGCTGAAGCCAAAGAGACCCAGTACTTC. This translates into CASSAEAKETQYF.

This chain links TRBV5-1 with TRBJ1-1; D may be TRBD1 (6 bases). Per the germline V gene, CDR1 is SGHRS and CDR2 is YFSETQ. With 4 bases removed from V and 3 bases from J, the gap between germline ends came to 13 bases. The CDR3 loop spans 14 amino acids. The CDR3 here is CASSKGQADTEAFF. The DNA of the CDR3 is TGCGCCAGCAGCAAGGGACAAGCGGACACTGAAGCTTTCTTT. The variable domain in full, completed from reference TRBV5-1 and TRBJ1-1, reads KAGVTQTPRYLIKTRGQQVTLSCSPISGHRSVSWYQQTPGQGLQFLFEYFSETQRNKGNFPGRFSGRQFSNSRSEMNVSTLELGDSALYLCASSKGQADTEAFFGQGTRLTVV.

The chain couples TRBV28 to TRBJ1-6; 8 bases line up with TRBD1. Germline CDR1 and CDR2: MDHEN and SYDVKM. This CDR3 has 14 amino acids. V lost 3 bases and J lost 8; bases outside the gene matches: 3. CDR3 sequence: CASSFGTGDSPLHF. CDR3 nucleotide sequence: TGTGCCAGCAGTTTCGGGACAGGTGATTCACCCCTCCACTTT.

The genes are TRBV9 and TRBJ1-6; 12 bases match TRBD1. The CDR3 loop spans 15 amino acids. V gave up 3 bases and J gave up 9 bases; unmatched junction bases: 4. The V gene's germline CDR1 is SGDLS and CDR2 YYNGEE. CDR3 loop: CASSARDRGLSPLHF. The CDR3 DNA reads TGTGCCAGCAGCGCCCGGGACAGGGGGCTTTCACCCCTCCACTTT.

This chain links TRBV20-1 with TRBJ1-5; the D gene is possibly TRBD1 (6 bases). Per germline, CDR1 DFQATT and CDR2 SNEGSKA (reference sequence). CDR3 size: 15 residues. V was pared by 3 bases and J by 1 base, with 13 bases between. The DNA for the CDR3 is TGCAGTGCTAGTTTCAGGGGCCAAAGCAATCAGCCCCAGCATTTT. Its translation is CSASFRGQSNQPQHF.